The clone carrying this T cell receptor (beta chain) showed up many times. Sequence at one end of the junction differs from germline and may be a read error. In the source study's methods: Building a distant-metastasis classifier for papillary thyroid cancer drew on CDR3 differences across clinicopathological groups. TCRdb reprocessed the PCR reads via MiXCR. The V and J calls and clone size are TCRdb's, not the authors'. Of tens of thousands of clones detected, 13% to 15% appear once; the ten largest clones hold approximately 7%. The entry originates in a study of metastatic and nonmetastatic thyroid tumors. About the research overall: Repertoire comparison spanned blood and tumor or nodule tissue of malignant and benign thyroid patients.

CDR3 length equals 18 residues. The V gene's germline CDR1 is LGHDT and CDR2 YNNKEL (reference sequence). Every patient underwent thyroid surgery untreated. The source of this sequence is a male donor with papillary thyroid cancer or a benign thyroid nodule (not recorded which). Some clones in this sample may be carry-over from other donors' samples. The chain uses TRBV3-1 and TRBJ2-1; D is perhaps TRBD2 (5 bases). Sequencing input: blood. This chain's CDR3 is CASSQDLGDEGKYNEQFF. In DNA, the CDR3 is TGTGCCAGCAGTCAAGACCTGGGCGACGAGGGTAAATACAATGAGCAGTTCTTC.